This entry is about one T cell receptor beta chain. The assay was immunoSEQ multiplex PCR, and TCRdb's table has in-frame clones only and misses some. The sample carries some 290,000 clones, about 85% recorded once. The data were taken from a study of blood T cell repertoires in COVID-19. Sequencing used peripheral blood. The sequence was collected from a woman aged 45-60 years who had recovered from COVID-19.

CDR3 nucleotide sequence: TGTGCCAGCCTCTACTGGGCAGAGGGAGAGACCCAGTACTTC. Translation: CASLYWAEGETQYF. The chain is built from TRBV7-2 and TRBJ2-5; maybe TRBD2 (5 bases). CDR1 and CDR2 (germline): SGHTA, FQGNSA. Trimming cost V 8 bases and J 4 bases, with 17 bases left between them. This CDR3 comprises 14 residues.